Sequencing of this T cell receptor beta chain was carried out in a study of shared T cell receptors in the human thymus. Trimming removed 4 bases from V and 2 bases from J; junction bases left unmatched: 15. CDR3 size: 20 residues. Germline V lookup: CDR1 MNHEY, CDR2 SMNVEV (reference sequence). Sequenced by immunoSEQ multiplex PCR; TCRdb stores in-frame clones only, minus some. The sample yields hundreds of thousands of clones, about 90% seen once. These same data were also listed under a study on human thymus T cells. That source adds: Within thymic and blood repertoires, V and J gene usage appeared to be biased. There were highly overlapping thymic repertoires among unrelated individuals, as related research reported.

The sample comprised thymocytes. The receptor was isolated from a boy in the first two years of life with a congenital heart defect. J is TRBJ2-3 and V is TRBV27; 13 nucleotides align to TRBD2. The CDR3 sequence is CASSSQLAGGHARFTDTQYF. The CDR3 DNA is TGTGCCAGCAGTTCCCAACTAGCGGGGGGGCATGCTCGCTTCACAGATACGCAGTATTTT.